The 12 T cell receptor beta chains in this list originate from one sample, sequenced in a study of T cells after yellow fever vaccination. TCRdb analysed the 5' RACE reads with MiXCR anew, one entry per CDR3 protein. The sample lists 450,000 to 600,000 distinct CDR3 sequences, 17% occurring once. Specimen: PBMCs, collected more than 4 days after the first yellow fever vaccination. The receptors derive from a man younger than 35 who received the YFV17D yellow fever vaccine.

This clonotype was recorded a few times. The CDR3 coding sequence is TGCGCCAGCAGACAACAGGGAAGTGGCTACGAGCAGTACTTC. Encoded protein: CASRQQGSGYEQYF. The J gene is TRBJ2-7, the V gene TRBV4-1, with D possibly TRBD1 on 6 matching bases. CDR1 MGHRA and CDR2 YSYEKL come from the germline V gene. The CDR3 length is 14 residues. V was trimmed by 6 bases and J by 3 bases, leaving 15 bases between them.

This clonotype turned up a few times. This chain uses TRBV5-4 with TRBJ1-4; D is ambiguous. This CDR3 spans 12 amino acids. V lost 0 bases to trimming and J lost 6 bases, with 3 bases between them. Germline CDR1 is SGHNT and CDR2 is YYREEE (reference sequence). DNA of the CDR3: TGTGCCAGCAGCTTGGGGGATGAAAAACTGTTTTTT. This codes for CASSLGDEKLFF.

This clonotype was recorded a few times. This chain links TRBV18 with TRBJ2-2; D uncertain. Per germline, CDR1 KGHSH and CDR2 LQKENI. The CDR3 is 15 residues long. Deletions cut 0 bases from V and 0 bases from J, with 5 bases between. DNA of the CDR3: TGTGCCAGCTCACCACCCGTAGCGAACACCGGGGAGCTGTTTTTT. Translation: CASSPPVANTGELFF. Together with reference TRBV18 and TRBJ2-2, the CDR3 gives the full variable domain: NAGVMQNPRHLVRRRGQEARLRCSPMKGHSHVYWYRQLPEEGLKFMVYLQKENIIDESGMPKERFSAEFPKEGPSILRIQQVVRGDSAAYFCASSPPVANTGELFFGEGSRLTVL.

The table lists this clonotype with a few counts. The CDR3 loop is CASIAGVGGWLAEQFF. CDR3 bases: TGTGCCAGCATCGCGGGGGTGGGGGGGTGGCTCGCGGAGCAGTTCTTC. This chain connects TRBV11-2 to TRBJ2-1; 7 positions match TRBD2. CDR3 length equals 16 residues. The trim removed 7 bases at V and 10 bases at J, leaving 19 bases unmatched. The V gene's germline CDR1 is SGHAT and CDR2 FQNNGV.

The chain recombines TRBV25-1 with TRBJ1-1; the match to TRBD1 covers 7 bases. Germline V gives CDR1 MGHDK, CDR2 SYGVNS. V was clipped by 4 bases and J by 3 bases; unmatched bases: 8. The CDR3 runs 15 residues. The CDR3 region has the DNA TGTGCCAGCAGTGCTACTTCAGGGGGGGACACTGAAGCTTTCTTT. Translation: CASSATSGGDTEAFF.

The gene calls are TRBV20-1 and TRBJ2-5; D not certain. The germline V gene has CDR1 DFQATT and CDR2 SNEGSKA (reference sequence). Trimming left V 6 bases short and J 4 bases short, with 15 bases between. The CDR3 extends over 13 amino acids. The CDR3 coding sequence is TGCAGTGCCGTCTTTGATAGTCGAGAGACCCAGTACTTC. This gives the protein CSAVFDSRETQYF.

This clonotype was seen only a few times. The chain recombines TRBV20-1 with TRBJ2-3, with D possibly TRBD2 on 5 matching bases. The germline V gene has CDR1 DFQATT and CDR2 SNEGSKA (reference sequence). Trimming removed 3 bases at V and 1 base at J, with 14 bases between. The CDR3 is 15 amino acids. CDR3 sequence reads: CSARSSRRGTDTQYF. The DNA for the CDR3 is TGCAGTGCTAGGTCTAGCCGGCGCGGCACAGATACGCAGTATTTT.

This clonotype was observed a handful of times. The chain employs TRBV20-1 and TRBJ1-5; no firm D call. V was shortened by 5 bases and J by 5 bases, with 13 bases between the two germline ends. The germline V gene encodes CDR1 DFQATT and CDR2 SNEGSKA (reference sequence). The CDR3 has 13 amino acids. The CDR3 protein is CSAPSGQDQPQHF. The CDR3 DNA follows: TGCAGTGCTCCAAGCGGTCAGGATCAGCCCCAGCATTTT.

This chain connects TRBV21-1 to TRBJ1-1; TRBD1 is taken as the D call from the table, unchecked against the DNA. TRBV21-1 is given as a pseudogene. This CDR3 is built from 15 residues. CDR3 bases: TGTGCCAGCAGCCCCCGCGGACCGAAGAACACTGAAGCTTTCTTT. This translates into CASSPRGPKNTEAFF.

The rearrangement uses TRBV6-2 or TRBV6-3 and TRBJ2-5; perhaps TRBD1 as D (6 bases). Germline V gene sequence: CDR1 MNHEY, CDR2 SVGEGT. The CDR3 sequence is 16 residues long. V was shortened by 6 bases and J by 5 bases, with 22 bases between the two germline ends. The DNA for the CDR3 is TGTGCCAGCAGACCACATTCCCAGGGGTCCCGCGAGACCCAGTACTTC. Its translation: CASRPHSQGSRETQYF.

The CDR3 spells CSVELAGRSYEQYF. In nucleotides, the CDR3 is TGCAGCGTCGAATTAGCGGGCCGCTCCTACGAGCAGTACTTC. The chain is built from TRBV29-1 and TRBJ2-7, with 7 positions matching TRBD2. This CDR3 region has 14 residues. Looked up from germline, CDR1 is SQVTM and CDR2 is ANQGSEA. The V segment lost 6 bases and the J segment 0 bases; nucleotides outside the gene matches: 8.

This clonotype has more than one count but fewer than ten. The gene calls are TRBV7-2 and TRBJ2-5, with TRBD2 matching over 8 bases. The CDR3 sequence is 15 residues long. Germline trimming cut 1 base from V and 3 bases from J; bases unmatched to any gene: 4. Germline loops: CDR1 SGHTA, CDR2 FQGNSA. CDR3 region: CASSLVGTREETQYF. Here the CDR3 DNA reads TGTGCCAGCAGCTTAGTGGGGACTAGGGAAGAGACCCAGTACTTC.